The 5 T cell receptor beta chains presented below share a single source sample, sequenced in a study of shared T cell receptors in the human thymus. Produced via immunoSEQ multiplex PCR; TCRdb's table is partial and in-frame only. The profile shows about 540,000 clones, 75% to 80% of them singletons. These same data were also listed under a study on human thymus T cells.

The sample consisted of thymocytes. All receptors derive from a boy under three years old with a congenital heart defect.

This chain joins TRBV12-5 and TRBJ2-7; D is possibly TRBD2 (6 bases). Germline loops: CDR1 LGHNT, CDR2 FRNRAP. Trimming took off 7 bases at V and 5 bases at J, with 18 bases between the two ends. The CDR3 has 14 residues. The CDR3 DNA reads TGTGCTAGTGTCTACGGGACTCCGAACAACGAGCAGTACTTC. Its translation is CASVYGTPNNEQYF. The full variable domain, with the rest looked up from reference TRBV12-5 and TRBJ2-7, is DARVTQTPRHKVTEMGQEVTMRCQPILGHNTVFWYRQTMMQGLELLAYFRNRAPLDDSGMPKDRFSAEMPDATLATLKIQPSEPRDSAVYFCASVYGTPNNEQYFGPGTRLTVT.

V and J are TRBV12-5 and TRBJ1-1; 7 nucleotides align to TRBD1. The CDR3 runs 15 residues. From germline, CDR1 is LGHNT and CDR2 FRNRAP. V lost 0 bases, J lost 4 bases, and 5 bases stayed unmatched. CDR3 sequence: CASGLVNRGSTEAFF. The DNA for the CDR3 is TGTGCTAGTGGTTTGGTAAACAGGGGTTCCACTGAAGCTTTCTTT.

The chain joins TRBV4-2 to TRBJ2-5; 9 nucleotides match TRBD2. The CDR3 has 19 residues. Germline V gene lookup returns CDR1 LGHNA and CDR2 YNFKEQ. V was pared by 0 bases and J by 7 bases, with 18 bases of the junction left unmatched. The CDR3 bases are TGTGCCAGCAGCCAAGATTTGGCTAGCGGGAACGATTATCAGGGGACCCAGTACTTC. Protein sequence: CASSQDLASGNDYQGTQYF.

The CDR3 loop reads CSGGGTTSYEQYF. The DNA for the CDR3 is TGCAGCGGCGGGGGGACCACTTCCTACGAGCAGTACTTC. This chain joins TRBV29-1 and TRBJ2-7, with 8 bases lining up with TRBD2. Germline V lookup: CDR1 SQVTM, CDR2 ANQGSEA. The length of the CDR3 is 13 residues. The V segment lost 7 bases and the J segment 1 base; nucleotides outside the gene matches: 6.

The chain joins TRBV9 to TRBJ2-7, with 11 bases matching TRBD2. The CDR3 consists of 15 residues. CDR1 and CDR2 (germline): SGDLS, YYNGEE. The junction had 5 bases not matched to a gene; V was cut back by 1 base and J by 5 bases. CDR3 nucleotides: TGTGCCAGCAGCGTAACTAGCGGGAGCACCGACGAGCAGTACTTC. It is translated as CASSVTSGSTDEQYF.